Below are 2 T cell receptor beta chains sequenced from a single sample in a study of identical twins. TCRdb reanalysed the 5' RACE reads using MiXCR and keeps one entry per CDR3 protein. Counted here are hundreds of thousands of distinct CDR3 sequences, around 12% occurring once; the ten biggest clones make up roughly 1.5%. These sequences were also reported in another study, on yellow fever vaccine responses in identical twins.

Sequences were obtained from PBMCs. The receptors shown here come from a woman between 18 and 29 years old in good health.

This clonotype showed up just a few times. This chain connects TRBV27 to TRBJ1-2, with TRBD1 matching over 10 bases. The CDR3 is made up of 13 amino acids. The J segment lost 8 bases and the V segment lost 5 bases, leaving 5 bases of the junction unmatched. Germline loops: CDR1 MNHEY, CDR2 SMNVEV (reference sequence). DNA of the CDR3: TGTGCCAGCAGTAAGGGACAGGGGAGCGGCTACACCTTC. It yields the protein CASSKGQGSGYTF.

The J gene is TRBJ2-5, the V gene TRBV12-3 or TRBV12-4; D is tentatively TRBD1 or TRBD2 (5 bases each). V lost 3 bases, J lost 5 bases, and 16 bases lay in between. The CDR3 covers 15 residues. The CDR3 loop reads CASSFRSGGSETQYF. The CDR3 bases are TGTGCCAGCAGTTTTCGGTCTGGGGGAAGTGAGACCCAGTACTTC.